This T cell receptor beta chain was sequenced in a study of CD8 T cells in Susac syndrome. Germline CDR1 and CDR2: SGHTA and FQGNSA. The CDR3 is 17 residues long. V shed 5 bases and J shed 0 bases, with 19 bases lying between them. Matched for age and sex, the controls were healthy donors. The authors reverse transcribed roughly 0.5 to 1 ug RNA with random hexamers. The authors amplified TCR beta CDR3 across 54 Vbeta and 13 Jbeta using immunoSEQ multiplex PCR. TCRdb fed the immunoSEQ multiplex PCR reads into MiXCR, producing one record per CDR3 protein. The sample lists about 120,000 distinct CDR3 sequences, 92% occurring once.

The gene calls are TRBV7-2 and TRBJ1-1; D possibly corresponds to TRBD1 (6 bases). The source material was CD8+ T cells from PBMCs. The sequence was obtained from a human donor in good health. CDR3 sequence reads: CASSVPRAGVLNTEAFF. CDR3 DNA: TGTGCCAGCAGCGTTCCACGGGCAGGGGTCTTGAACACTGAAGCTTTCTTT.